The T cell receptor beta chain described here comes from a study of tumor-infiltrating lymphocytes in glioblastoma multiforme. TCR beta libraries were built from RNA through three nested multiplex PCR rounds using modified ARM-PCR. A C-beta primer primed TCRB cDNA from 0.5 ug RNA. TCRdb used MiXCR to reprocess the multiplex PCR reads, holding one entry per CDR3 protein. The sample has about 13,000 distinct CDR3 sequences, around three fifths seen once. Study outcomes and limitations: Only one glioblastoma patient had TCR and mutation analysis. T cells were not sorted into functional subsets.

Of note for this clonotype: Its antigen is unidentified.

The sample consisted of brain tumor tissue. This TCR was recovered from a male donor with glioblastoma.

The chain's CDR3 is CASSQGYRSPLHF. The CDR3 bases are TGTGCCAGCAGCCAAGGATATCGATCACCCCTCCACTTT. V and J are TRBV3-1 and TRBJ1-6, with D unresolved. V lost 1 base, J lost 10 bases, and 8 bases lay in between. The CDR3 has 13 residues. CDR1 is LGHDT, CDR2 YNNKEL, per germline (reference sequence).